Listed below are T cell receptor beta chains from one sample, sequenced in a study of OX40 agonist ivuxolimab in advanced cancers. Only in-frame clones appear in the TCRdb table, and some are missing; sequencing was by immunoSEQ multiplex PCR. The sample consists of over 70,000 clones, about 88% of them appearing once. The sample consisted of CD4+ or CD8+ T cells sorted from blood, taken in a trial of the OX40 agonist ivuxolimab. Receptors were obtained from an adult with an advanced solid tumor such as melanoma, head and neck, liver or kidney cancer. Each CDR3 is given with its conserved first and last residue. Fields, in order: V gene, CDR3 length, D gene, clone size, J gene, CDR3 protein, CDR3 DNA. A D gene is named only where the DNA matches it firmly. Clone sizes are given selectively: once, few, many, or a class where the clone is expanded.

v_call: TRBV15
cdr3_length: 15
d_call: TRBD1
clone_size: -
j_call: TRBJ2-5
cdr3_aa: CATSRRTGGEETQYF
cdr3_nt: TGTGCCACCAGCAGGAGGACAGGGGGAGAGGAGACCCAGTACTTC

v_call: TRBV19
cdr3_length: 13
d_call: -
clone_size: few
j_call: TRBJ1-1
cdr3_aa: CASGWSVNTEAFF
cdr3_nt: TGTGCCAGCGGTTGGTCAGTGAACACTGAAGCTTTCTTT

v_call: TRBV7-6
cdr3_length: 19
d_call: TRBD2
clone_size: -
j_call: TRBJ2-7
cdr3_aa: CASSASGTSGGASIYEQYF
cdr3_nt: TGTGCCAGCAGCGCTAGCGGGACTAGCGGGGGGGCCTCAATTTACGAGCAGTACTTC

v_call: TRBV5-4
cdr3_length: 15
d_call: -
clone_size: -
j_call: TRBJ2-7
cdr3_aa: CASSQEGAGGSEQYF
cdr3_nt: TGTGCCAGCAGCCAAGAAGGGGCAGGGGGGAGCGAGCAGTACTTC

v_call: TRBV27
cdr3_length: 15
d_call: TRBD1
clone_size: once
j_call: TRBJ2-7
cdr3_aa: CASSSGQGIPYEQYF
cdr3_nt: TGTGCCAGCAGTTCCGGACAGGGGATTCCGTACGAGCAGTACTTC

v_call: TRBV14
cdr3_length: 16
d_call: -
clone_size: -
j_call: TRBJ2-1
cdr3_aa: CASSQEFRGFNNEQFF
cdr3_nt: TGTGCCAGCAGCCAAGAGTTTAGGGGTTTCAACAATGAGCAGTTCTTC

v_call: TRBV12-2
cdr3_length: 18
d_call: -
clone_size: -
j_call: TRBJ1-1
cdr3_aa: CASRLVFERNGGDTEAFF
cdr3_nt: TGTGCAAGTCGCTTAGTATTCGAAAGGAACGGTGGGGACACTGAAGCTTTCTTT

v_call: TRBV18
cdr3_length: 15
d_call: -
clone_size: -
j_call: TRBJ1-3
cdr3_aa: CASSPPRASGNTIYF
cdr3_nt: TGTGCCAGCTCACCACCGAGAGCCTCTGGAAACACCATATATTTT

v_call: TRBV27
cdr3_length: 16
d_call: TRBD1
clone_size: -
j_call: TRBJ2-7
cdr3_aa: CASSPPKDRDPYEQYF
cdr3_nt: TGTGCCAGCAGTCCTCCAAAGGACAGGGACCCCTACGAGCAGTACTTC

v_call: TRBV15
cdr3_length: 13
d_call: -
clone_size: -
j_call: TRBJ1-1
cdr3_aa: CATTRGLNTEAFF
cdr3_nt: TGTGCCACGACCCGGGGGTTGAACACTGAAGCTTTCTTT

v_call: TRBV27
cdr3_length: 13
d_call: -
clone_size: few
j_call: TRBJ1-1
cdr3_aa: CASGRWGSGEAFF
cdr3_nt: TGTGCCAGCGGACGTTGGGGTTCGGGTGAAGCTTTCTTT

v_call: TRBV2
cdr3_length: 16
d_call: TRBD2
clone_size: -
j_call: TRBJ2-3
cdr3_aa: CASSPGLAKSTDTQYF
cdr3_nt: TGTGCCAGCAGTCCAGGACTAGCGAAGAGCACAGATACGCAGTATTTT

v_call: TRBV6-1
cdr3_length: 13
d_call: TRBD1
clone_size: -
j_call: TRBJ2-7
cdr3_aa: CASSRTGAYEQYF
cdr3_nt: TGTGCCAGCAGTCGGACAGGGGCGTACGAGCAGTACTTC

v_call: TRBV6-1
cdr3_length: 16
d_call: -
clone_size: -
j_call: TRBJ1-4
cdr3_aa: CASSEALHSTNEKLFF
cdr3_nt: TGTGCCAGCAGTGAAGCGCTACACTCAACTAATGAAAAACTGTTTTTT

v_call: TRBV5-8
cdr3_length: 13
d_call: -
clone_size: -
j_call: TRBJ1-1
cdr3_aa: CASSLSRDTEAFF
cdr3_nt: TGTGCCAGCAGCTTGTCTAGGGACACTGAAGCTTTCTTT

v_call: TRBV4-1
cdr3_length: 11
d_call: -
clone_size: -
j_call: TRBJ1-2
cdr3_aa: CASSQLGGYTF
cdr3_nt: TGCGCCAGCAGCCAACTTGGGGGCTACACCTTC

v_call: TRBV23-1
cdr3_length: 14
d_call: -
clone_size: -
j_call: TRBJ1-1
cdr3_aa: CASRQTALRTEAFF
cdr3_nt: TGCGCCAGCAGACAGACCGCTCTAAGGACTGAAGCTTTCTTT

v_call: TRBV9
cdr3_length: 16
d_call: -
clone_size: -
j_call: TRBJ2-1
cdr3_aa: CASSESLRGPLEEQFF
cdr3_nt: TGTGCCAGCAGCGAATCCCTCCGGGGGCCGCTAGAAGAGCAGTTCTTC

v_call: TRBV7-2
cdr3_length: 14
d_call: -
clone_size: few
j_call: TRBJ2-7
cdr3_aa: CASSFRDTYREQYF
cdr3_nt: TGTGCCAGCAGCTTCCGGGACACATATCGCGAGCAGTACTTC

v_call: TRBV30
cdr3_length: 13
d_call: -
clone_size: -
j_call: TRBJ1-5
cdr3_aa: CAWTQGLSQPQHF
cdr3_nt: TGTGCCTGGACACAGGGTTTGAGTCAGCCCCAGCATTTT

v_call: TRBV6-5
cdr3_length: 15
d_call: TRBD1
clone_size: -
j_call: TRBJ2-7
cdr3_aa: CASSKGGQGVSEQYF
cdr3_nt: TGTGCCAGCAGTAAGGGTGGACAGGGGGTCTCCGAGCAGTACTTC

v_call: TRBV5-4
cdr3_length: 15
d_call: -
clone_size: few
j_call: TRBJ1-1
cdr3_aa: CASSPRTDLNTEAFF
cdr3_nt: TGTGCCAGCAGCCCTCGGACGGACTTGAACACTGAAGCTTTCTTT

v_call: TRBV18
cdr3_length: 15
d_call: TRBD1
clone_size: -
j_call: TRBJ2-5
cdr3_aa: CASSPPLDREETQYF
cdr3_nt: TGTGCCAGCTCACCACCATTGGACAGGGAAGAGACCCAGTACTTC

v_call: TRBV5-1
cdr3_length: 13
d_call: -
clone_size: -
j_call: TRBJ1-1
cdr3_aa: CASSETGYTEAFF
cdr3_nt: TGCGCCAGCAGCGAAACAGGGTACACTGAAGCTTTCTTT

v_call: TRBV19
cdr3_length: 14
d_call: TRBD1
clone_size: -
j_call: TRBJ1-4
cdr3_aa: CASTRTGSNEKLFF
cdr3_nt: TGTGCCAGTACCCGGACAGGGTCTAATGAAAAACTGTTTTTT

v_call: TRBV2
cdr3_length: 14
d_call: -
clone_size: few
j_call: TRBJ1-3
cdr3_aa: CASSGGEFGNTIYF
cdr3_nt: TGTGCCAGCAGTGGGGGAGAATTTGGAAACACCATATATTTT

v_call: TRBV7-9
cdr3_length: 15
d_call: -
clone_size: -
j_call: TRBJ1-2
cdr3_aa: CASSLRQDKNYGYTF
cdr3_nt: TGTGCCAGCAGCTTACGACAGGACAAAAACTATGGCTACACCTTC

v_call: TRBV6-6
cdr3_length: 13
d_call: -
clone_size: once
j_call: TRBJ1-2
cdr3_aa: CASRSAFDYGYTF
cdr3_nt: TGTGCCAGCAGGTCAGCGTTCGACTATGGCTACACCTTC

v_call: TRBV6-6
cdr3_length: 13
d_call: -
clone_size: -
j_call: TRBJ1-6
cdr3_aa: CASSFTGNSPLHF
cdr3_nt: TGTGCCAGCAGTTTTACAGGGAATTCACCCCTCCACTTT

v_call: TRBV7-2
cdr3_length: 16
d_call: TRBD1
clone_size: -
j_call: TRBJ1-1
cdr3_aa: CASRETGVQMNTEAFF
cdr3_nt: TGTGCCAGCAGAGAGACAGGGGTGCAGATGAACACTGAAGCTTTCTTT

v_call: TRBV11-2
cdr3_length: 17
d_call: -
clone_size: -
j_call: TRBJ1-4
cdr3_aa: CASRLAGRGRANEKLFF
cdr3_nt: TGTGCCAGCAGGCTTGCGGGTCGAGGGCGAGCTAATGAAAAACTGTTTTTT

v_call: TRBV6-4
cdr3_length: 16
d_call: -
clone_size: once
j_call: TRBJ2-3
cdr3_aa: CASSTDFLGATDTQYF
cdr3_nt: TGTGCCAGCAGTACGGACTTTCTGGGTGCCACAGATACGCAGTATTTT

v_call: TRBV7-2
cdr3_length: 14
d_call: -
clone_size: -
j_call: TRBJ2-1
cdr3_aa: CASRLTFSGNEQFF
cdr3_nt: TGTGCCAGCCGATTAACCTTTAGCGGCAATGAGCAGTTCTTC

v_call: TRBV2
cdr3_length: 14
d_call: -
clone_size: -
j_call: TRBJ1-5
cdr3_aa: CASSRRDSNQPQHF
cdr3_nt: TGTGCCAGCAGTCGCAGGGATAGCAATCAGCCCCAGCATTTT

v_call: TRBV18
cdr3_length: 16
d_call: -
clone_size: -
j_call: TRBJ2-7
cdr3_aa: CASSQKAAAALYEQYF
cdr3_nt: TGTGCCAGCTCACAGAAAGCCGCTGCGGCACTCTACGAGCAGTACTTC

v_call: TRBV21-1
cdr3_length: 17
d_call: -
clone_size: -
j_call: TRBJ2-1
cdr3_aa: CASSKRYRDSTYNEQFF
cdr3_nt: TGTGCCAGCAGCAAAAGGTACCGGGACTCCACATACAATGAGCAGTTCTTC

v_call: TRBV11-2
cdr3_length: 14
d_call: -
clone_size: -
j_call: TRBJ1-3
cdr3_aa: CASSLPPSGNTIYF
cdr3_nt: TGTGCCAGCAGCTTACCCCCTTCTGGAAACACCATATATTTT

v_call: TRBV25-1
cdr3_length: 15
d_call: -
clone_size: -
j_call: TRBJ2-5
cdr3_aa: CASSEWKGAGETQYF
cdr3_nt: TGTGCCAGCAGTGAATGGAAGGGGGCGGGGGAGACCCAGTACTTC

v_call: TRBV4-3
cdr3_length: 15
d_call: -
clone_size: few
j_call: TRBJ1-2
cdr3_aa: CASSQDPQGEDGYTF
cdr3_nt: TGCGCCAGCAGCCAAGACCCACAGGGTGAAGATGGCTACACCTTC

v_call: TRBV27
cdr3_length: 15
d_call: TRBD1
clone_size: -
j_call: TRBJ1-1
cdr3_aa: CASSFAGGRNTEAFF
cdr3_nt: TGTGCCAGCAGTTTCGCAGGGGGCAGGAACACTGAAGCTTTCTTT

v_call: TRBV5-5
cdr3_length: 12
d_call: -
clone_size: once
j_call: TRBJ1-5
cdr3_aa: CASSSGGQPQHF
cdr3_nt: TGTGCCAGCAGCTCGGGAGGTCAGCCCCAGCATTTT

v_call: TRBV9
cdr3_length: 12
d_call: TRBD1
clone_size: -
j_call: TRBJ1-2
cdr3_aa: CASSVEDRGYTF
cdr3_nt: TGTGCCAGCAGCGTAGAGGACAGGGGCTACACCTTC

v_call: TRBV7-9
cdr3_length: 15
d_call: -
clone_size: -
j_call: TRBJ1-4
cdr3_aa: CASSQTVGVNEKLFF
cdr3_nt: TGTGCCAGCAGCCAAACGGTGGGGGTTAATGAAAAACTGTTTTTT

v_call: TRBV9
cdr3_length: 14
d_call: TRBD2
clone_size: few
j_call: TRBJ2-3
cdr3_aa: CASSVDSGEDTQYF
cdr3_nt: TGTGCCAGCAGCGTAGATAGCGGGGAAGATACGCAGTATTTT

v_call: TRBV7-8
cdr3_length: 13
d_call: -
clone_size: -
j_call: TRBJ2-5
cdr3_aa: CASSLYYQETQYF
cdr3_nt: TGTGCCAGCAGCTTATACTACCAAGAGACCCAGTACTTC

v_call: TRBV5-1
cdr3_length: 14
d_call: -
clone_size: -
j_call: TRBJ1-4
cdr3_aa: CASSTAATNEKLFF
cdr3_nt: TGCGCCAGCAGCACGGCCGCAACTAATGAAAAACTGTTTTTT